The T cell receptor (beta chain) described here comes from a study of spatial heterogeneity in lung cancer. Germline CDR1 and CDR2: SGDLS and YYNGEE. This CDR3 comprises 18 residues. This sample's time point: sample taken at primary tumor resection. Whole RNA obtained from tumor, nontumor lung or frozen PBMC underwent sequencing without sorting. This clonotype was found a few times. Germline and junction disagree at one end, which may indicate a read error. From the 5' RACE reads, TCRdb called clonotypes with MiXCR, one entry per CDR3 protein. The sample lists about 85,000 distinct CDR3 sequences, approximately 21% occurring once.

This TCR derives from a male donor with early-stage non-small cell lung cancer. V and J are TRBV9 and TRBJ1-5; a weak D match, TRBD1 (6 bases). This material consisted of PBMCs, taken at surgery. Here the CDR3 reads CASTVRPWGAPPNQPQHF. The CDR3 coding sequence is TGTGCCAGCACCGTACGACCGTGGGGGGCCCCCCCCAATCAGCCCCAGCATTTT.